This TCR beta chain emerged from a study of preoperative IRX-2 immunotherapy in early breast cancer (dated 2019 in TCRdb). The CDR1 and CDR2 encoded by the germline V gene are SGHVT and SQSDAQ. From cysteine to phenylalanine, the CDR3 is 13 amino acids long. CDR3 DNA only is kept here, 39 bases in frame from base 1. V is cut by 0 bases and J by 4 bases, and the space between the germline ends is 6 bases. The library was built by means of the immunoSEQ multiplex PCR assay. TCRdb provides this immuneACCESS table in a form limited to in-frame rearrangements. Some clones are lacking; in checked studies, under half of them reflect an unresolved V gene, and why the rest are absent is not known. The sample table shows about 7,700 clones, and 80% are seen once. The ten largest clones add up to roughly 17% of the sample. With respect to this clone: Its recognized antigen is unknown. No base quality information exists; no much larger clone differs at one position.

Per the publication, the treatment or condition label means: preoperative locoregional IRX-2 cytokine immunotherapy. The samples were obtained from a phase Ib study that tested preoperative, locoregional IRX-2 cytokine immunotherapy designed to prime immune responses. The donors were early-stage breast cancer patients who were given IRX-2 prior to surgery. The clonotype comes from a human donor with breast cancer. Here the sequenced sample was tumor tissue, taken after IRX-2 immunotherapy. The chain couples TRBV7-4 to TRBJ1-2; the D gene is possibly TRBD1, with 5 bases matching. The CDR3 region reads CASSLAGAYGYTF. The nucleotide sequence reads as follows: TGTGCCAGCAGCTTAGCAGGGGCCTATGGCTACACCTTC.